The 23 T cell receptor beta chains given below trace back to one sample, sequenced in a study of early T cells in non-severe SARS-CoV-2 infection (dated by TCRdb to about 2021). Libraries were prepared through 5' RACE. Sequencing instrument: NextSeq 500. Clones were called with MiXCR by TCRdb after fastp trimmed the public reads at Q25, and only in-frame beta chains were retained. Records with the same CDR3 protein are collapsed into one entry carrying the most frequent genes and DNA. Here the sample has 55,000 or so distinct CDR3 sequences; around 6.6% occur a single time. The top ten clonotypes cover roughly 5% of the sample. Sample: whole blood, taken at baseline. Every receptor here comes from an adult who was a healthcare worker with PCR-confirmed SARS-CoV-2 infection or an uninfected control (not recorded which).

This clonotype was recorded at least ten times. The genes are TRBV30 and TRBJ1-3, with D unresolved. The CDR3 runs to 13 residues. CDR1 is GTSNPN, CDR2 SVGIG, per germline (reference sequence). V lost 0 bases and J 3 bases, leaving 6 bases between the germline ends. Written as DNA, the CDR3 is TGTGCCTGGAGTGTAAGTGGTGGAAACACCATATATTTT. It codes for CAWSVSGGNTIYF. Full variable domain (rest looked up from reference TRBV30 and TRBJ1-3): SQTIHQWPATLVQPVGSPLSLECTVEGTSNPNLYWYRQAAGRGLQLLFYSVGIGQISSEVPQNLSASRPQDRQFILSSKKLLLSDSGFYLCAWSVSGGNTIYFGEGSWLTVV.

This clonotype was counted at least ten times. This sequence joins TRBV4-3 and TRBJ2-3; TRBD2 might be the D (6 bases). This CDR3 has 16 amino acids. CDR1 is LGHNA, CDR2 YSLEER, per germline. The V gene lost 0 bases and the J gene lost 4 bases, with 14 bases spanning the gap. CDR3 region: CASSQDPSAGPDTQYF. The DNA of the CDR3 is TGCGCCAGCAGCCAAGACCCTAGCGCAGGCCCAGATACGCAGTATTTT.

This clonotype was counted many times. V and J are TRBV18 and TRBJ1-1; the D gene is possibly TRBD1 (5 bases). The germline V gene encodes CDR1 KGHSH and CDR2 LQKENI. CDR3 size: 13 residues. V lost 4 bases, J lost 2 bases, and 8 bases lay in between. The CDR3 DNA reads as TGTGCCAGCTCACAAGACAGTAACACTGAAGCTTTCTTT. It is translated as CASSQDSNTEAFF.

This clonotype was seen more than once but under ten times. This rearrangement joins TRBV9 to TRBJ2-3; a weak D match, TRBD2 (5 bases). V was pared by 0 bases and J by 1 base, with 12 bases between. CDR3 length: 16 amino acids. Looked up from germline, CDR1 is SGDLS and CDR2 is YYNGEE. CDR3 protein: CASSVAGIYGTDTQYF. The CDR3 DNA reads TGTGCCAGCAGCGTAGCGGGGATTTATGGCACAGATACGCAGTATTTT.

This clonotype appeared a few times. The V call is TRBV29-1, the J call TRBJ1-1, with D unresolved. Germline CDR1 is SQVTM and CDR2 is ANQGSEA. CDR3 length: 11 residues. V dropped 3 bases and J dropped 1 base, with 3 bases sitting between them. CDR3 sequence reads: CSVDTNTEAFF. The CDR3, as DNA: TGCAGCGTTGACACGAACACTGAAGCTTTCTTT.

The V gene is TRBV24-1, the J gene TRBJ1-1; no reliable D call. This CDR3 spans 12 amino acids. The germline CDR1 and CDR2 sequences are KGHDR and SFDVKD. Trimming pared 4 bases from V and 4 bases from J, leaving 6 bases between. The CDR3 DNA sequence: TGTGCCACCAGTGAATACGGCACTGAAGCTTTCTTT. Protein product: CATSEYGTEAFF.

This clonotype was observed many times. For the CDR3, the DNA is TGCGCCAGCAGCAACGGACTAGCGGGCTTTAACGAGCAGTACTTC. Translating gives CASSNGLAGFNEQYF. This chain uses TRBV5-1 with TRBJ2-7, with TRBD2 matching over 11 bases. The CDR3 has 15 residues. CDR1 is SGHRS and CDR2 is YFSETQ in the germline V gene. V shed 4 bases, J shed 5 bases, and the junction held 8 bases outside the gene matches.

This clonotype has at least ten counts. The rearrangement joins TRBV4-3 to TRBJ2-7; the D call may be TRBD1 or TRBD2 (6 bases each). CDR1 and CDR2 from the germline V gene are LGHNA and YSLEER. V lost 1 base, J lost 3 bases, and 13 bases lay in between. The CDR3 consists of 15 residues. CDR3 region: CASSQGPGANYEQYF. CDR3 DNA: TGCGCCAGCAGCCAAGGCCCGGGGGCGAACTACGAGCAGTACTTC.

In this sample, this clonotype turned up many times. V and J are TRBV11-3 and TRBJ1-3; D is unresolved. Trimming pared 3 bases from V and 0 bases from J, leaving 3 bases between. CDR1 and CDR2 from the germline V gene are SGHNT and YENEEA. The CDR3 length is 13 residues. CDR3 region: CASSFFSGNTIYF. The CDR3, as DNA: TGTGCCAGCAGCTTTTTCTCTGGAAACACCATATATTTT.

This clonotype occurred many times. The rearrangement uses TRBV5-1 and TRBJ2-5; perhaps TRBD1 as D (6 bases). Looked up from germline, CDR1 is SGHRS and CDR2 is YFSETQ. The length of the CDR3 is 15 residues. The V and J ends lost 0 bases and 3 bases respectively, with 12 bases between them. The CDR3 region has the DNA TGCGCCAGCAGCTTGGGACGGGGACACAAAGAGACCCAGTACTTC. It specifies CASSLGRGHKETQYF.

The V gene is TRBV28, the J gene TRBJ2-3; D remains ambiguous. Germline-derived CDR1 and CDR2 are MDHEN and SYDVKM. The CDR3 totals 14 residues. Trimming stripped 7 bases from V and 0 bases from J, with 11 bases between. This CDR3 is CASTPRISTDTQYF. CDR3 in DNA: TGTGCCAGCACCCCTCGGATTAGCACAGATACGCAGTATTTT.

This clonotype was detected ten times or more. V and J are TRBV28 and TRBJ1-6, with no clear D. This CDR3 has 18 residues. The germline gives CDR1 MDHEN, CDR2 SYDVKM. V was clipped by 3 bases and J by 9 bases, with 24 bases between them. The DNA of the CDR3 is TGTGCCAGCAGTTTTCTGGGCCAAAAGGAGGGCCGTGGTTCACCCCTCCACTTT. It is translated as CASSFLGQKEGRGSPLHF.

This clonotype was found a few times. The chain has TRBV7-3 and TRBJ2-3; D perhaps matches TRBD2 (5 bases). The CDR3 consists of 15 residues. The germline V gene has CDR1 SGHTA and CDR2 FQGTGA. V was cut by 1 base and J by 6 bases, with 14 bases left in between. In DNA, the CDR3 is TGTGCCAGCAGCTTAATCCCTGGTGGGGAGGATACGCAGTATTTT. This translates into CASSLIPGGEDTQYF.

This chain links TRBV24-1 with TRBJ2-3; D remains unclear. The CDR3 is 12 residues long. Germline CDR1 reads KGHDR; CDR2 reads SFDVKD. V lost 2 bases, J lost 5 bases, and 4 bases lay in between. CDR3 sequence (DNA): TGTGCCACCAGTGATTCAGTAGATACGCAGTATTTT. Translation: CATSDSVDTQYF.

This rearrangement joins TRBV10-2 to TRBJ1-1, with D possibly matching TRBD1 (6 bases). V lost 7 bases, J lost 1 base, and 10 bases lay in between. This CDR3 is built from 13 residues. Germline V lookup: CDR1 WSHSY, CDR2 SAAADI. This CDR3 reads CASKNRANTEAFF. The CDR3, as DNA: TGCGCCAGCAAGAACAGGGCGAACACTGAAGCTTTCTTT.

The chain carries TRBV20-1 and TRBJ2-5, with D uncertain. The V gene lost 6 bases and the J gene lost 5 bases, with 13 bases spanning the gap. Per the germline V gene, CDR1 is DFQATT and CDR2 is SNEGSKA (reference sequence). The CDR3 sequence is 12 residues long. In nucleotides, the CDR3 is TGCAGTGCCGAGGAATGGAAGGAGACCCAGTACTTC. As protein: CSAEEWKETQYF.

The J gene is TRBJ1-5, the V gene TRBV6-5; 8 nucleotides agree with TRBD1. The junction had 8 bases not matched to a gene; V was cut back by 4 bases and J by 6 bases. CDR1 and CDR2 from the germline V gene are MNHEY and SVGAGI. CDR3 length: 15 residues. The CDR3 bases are TGTGCCAGCAGTTCGATCCAGGGGGCTGGTCAGCCCCAGCATTTT. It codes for CASSSIQGAGQPQHF.

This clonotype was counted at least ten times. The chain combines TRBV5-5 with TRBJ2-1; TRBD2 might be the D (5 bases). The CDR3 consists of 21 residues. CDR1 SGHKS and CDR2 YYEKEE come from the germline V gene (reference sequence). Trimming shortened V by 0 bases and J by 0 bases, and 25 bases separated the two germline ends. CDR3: CASSLADLPAGGPRSYNEQFF. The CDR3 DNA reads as TGTGCCAGCAGCTTGGCCGACCTACCCGCCGGAGGACCCCGCTCCTACAATGAGCAGTTCTTC.

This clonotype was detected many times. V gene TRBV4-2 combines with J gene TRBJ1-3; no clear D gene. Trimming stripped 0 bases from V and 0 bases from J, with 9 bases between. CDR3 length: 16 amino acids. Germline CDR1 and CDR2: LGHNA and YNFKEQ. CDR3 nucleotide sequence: TGTGCCAGCAGCCAAGATTATCTCCACTCTGGAAACACCATATATTTT. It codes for CASSQDYLHSGNTIYF.

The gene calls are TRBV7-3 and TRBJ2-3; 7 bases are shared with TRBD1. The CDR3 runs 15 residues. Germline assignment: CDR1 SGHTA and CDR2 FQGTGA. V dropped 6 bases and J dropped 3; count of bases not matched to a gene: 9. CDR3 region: CASSLLGGATDTQYF. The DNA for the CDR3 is TGTGCCAGCAGTCTTCTAGGGGGCGCAACAGATACGCAGTATTTT.

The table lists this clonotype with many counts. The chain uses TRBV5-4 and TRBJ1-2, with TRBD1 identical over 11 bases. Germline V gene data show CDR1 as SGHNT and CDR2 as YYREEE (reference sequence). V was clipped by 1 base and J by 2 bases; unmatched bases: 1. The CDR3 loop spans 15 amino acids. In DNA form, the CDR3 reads TGTGCCAGCAGCTTGAGGACAGGGGGCAACTATGGCTACACCTTC. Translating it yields CASSLRTGGNYGYTF.

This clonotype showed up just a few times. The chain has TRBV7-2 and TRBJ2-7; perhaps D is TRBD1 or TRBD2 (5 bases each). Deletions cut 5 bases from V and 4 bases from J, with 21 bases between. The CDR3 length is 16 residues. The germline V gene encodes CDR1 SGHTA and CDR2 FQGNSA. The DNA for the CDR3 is TGTGCCAGCAGCCCCTCGGTGGGGGAAGAGGGGTACGAGCAGTACTTC. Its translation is CASSPSVGEEGYEQYF.

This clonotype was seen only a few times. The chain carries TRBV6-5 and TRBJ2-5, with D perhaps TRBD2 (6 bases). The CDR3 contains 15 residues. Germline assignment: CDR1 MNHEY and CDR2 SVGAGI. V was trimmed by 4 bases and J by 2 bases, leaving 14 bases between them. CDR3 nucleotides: TGTGCCAGCAGTTCTAGGTTCGGGGGACAAGAGACCCAGTACTTC. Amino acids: CASSSRFGGQETQYF.